The entry below gives a single T cell receptor beta chain sequence along with its context. TCR beta sequencing was performed on blood CD8+ and CD4+ T cells. The study used treatment-naive patients who had stable or active relapsing-remitting disease as multiple sclerosis controls. Isolation of CD8+ and CD4+ T cells was performed negatively, whereas enrichment of TEMRA cells was done by FACS. The entry originates in a study of CD8 T cells in Susac syndrome. CDR3 size: 16 residues. V dropped 0 bases and J dropped 0; count of bases not matched to a gene: 5. Looked up from germline, CDR1 is DFQATT and CDR2 is SNEGSKA (reference sequence). RNA totalling roughly 0.5 to 1 ug underwent reverse transcription with random hexamers. The CDR3 of TCR beta was amplified by immunoSEQ multiplex PCR across 54 Vbeta and 13 Jbeta. One entry per CDR3 protein, called by TCRdb with MiXCR from the immunoSEQ multiplex PCR reads. The sample carries approximately 210,000 distinct CDR3 sequences, 95% recorded once.

The rearrangement links TRBV20-1 to TRBJ2-1, with TRBD2 identical over 7 bases. The sample was CD4+ T cells from PBMCs. This sequence was found in a human donor with multiple sclerosis. CDR3: CSAREEGGSSYNEQFF. DNA for the CDR3: TGCAGTGCTAGAGAGGAGGGAGGGAGCTCCTACAATGAGCAGTTCTTC.